This T cell receptor beta chain was retrieved from a study of cytomegalovirus exposure and HLA in healthy donors. Study results and limitations: Many donors shared some public TCRs, even though most TCR sequences were rare.

Concerning this clone itself: What it binds is unknown.

The PCR made use of 60 Vbeta and 13 Jbeta primers. The method was immunoSEQ multiplex PCR; TCRdb's version includes in-frame clones alone and lacks a portion of them. The sample contains approximately 280,000 clones, roughly 90% of which appear only once. Sequencing was done on a sample of PBMCs. The origin of this receptor is a woman aged 18-30 years in good health and CMV-seronegative.

CDR3 nucleotide sequence: TGTGCCAGCAGTTTTTTAGGTACCGACCCAGGGGCCTATGGCTACACCTTC. This translates into CASSFLGTDPGAYGYTF. The chain employs TRBV27 and TRBJ1-2; possibly TRBD1 for D (6 bases). CDR1 and CDR2 from the germline V gene are MNHEY and SMNVEV (reference sequence). CDR3 length equals 17 residues. Deletions cut 3 bases from V and 4 bases from J, with 21 bases between.